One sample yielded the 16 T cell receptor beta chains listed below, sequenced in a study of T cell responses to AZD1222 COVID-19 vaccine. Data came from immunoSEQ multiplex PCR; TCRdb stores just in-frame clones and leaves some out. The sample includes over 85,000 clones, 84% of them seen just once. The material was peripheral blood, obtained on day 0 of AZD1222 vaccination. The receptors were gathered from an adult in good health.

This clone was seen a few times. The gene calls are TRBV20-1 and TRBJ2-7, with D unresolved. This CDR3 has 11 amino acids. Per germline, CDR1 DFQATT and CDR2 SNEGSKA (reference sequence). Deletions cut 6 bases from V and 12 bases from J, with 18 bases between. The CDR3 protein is CSAQSPQSRYF. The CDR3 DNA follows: TGCAGTGCCCAGAGCCCACAGTCTCGGTACTTC.

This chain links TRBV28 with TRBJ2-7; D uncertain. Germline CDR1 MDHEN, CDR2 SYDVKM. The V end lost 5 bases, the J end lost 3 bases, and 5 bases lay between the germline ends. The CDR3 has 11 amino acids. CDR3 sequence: CASSRLYEQYF. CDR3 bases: TGTGCCAGCAGTCGGCTCTACGAGCAGTACTTC.

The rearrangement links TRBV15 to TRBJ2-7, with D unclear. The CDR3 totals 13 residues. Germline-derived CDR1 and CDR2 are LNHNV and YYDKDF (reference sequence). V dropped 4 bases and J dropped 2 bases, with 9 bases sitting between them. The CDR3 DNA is TGTGCCACCAGCACTGGGGTCACCTACGAGCAGTACGTC. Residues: CATSTGVTYEQYV.

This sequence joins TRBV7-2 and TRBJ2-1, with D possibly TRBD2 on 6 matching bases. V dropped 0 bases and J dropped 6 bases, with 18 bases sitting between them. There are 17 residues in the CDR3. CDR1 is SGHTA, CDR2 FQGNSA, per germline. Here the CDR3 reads CASSLALRLERFNEQFF. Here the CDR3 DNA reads TGTGCCAGCAGCTTAGCCCTGAGACTAGAGCGGTTCAATGAGCAGTTCTTC.

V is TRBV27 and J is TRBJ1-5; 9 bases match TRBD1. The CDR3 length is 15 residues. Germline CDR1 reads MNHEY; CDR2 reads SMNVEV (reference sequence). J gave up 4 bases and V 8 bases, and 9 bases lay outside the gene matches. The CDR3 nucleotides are TGTGCCAGCGCCCCGGGACAGGGTGGGAATCAGCCCCAGCATTTT. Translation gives CASAPGQGGNQPQHF.

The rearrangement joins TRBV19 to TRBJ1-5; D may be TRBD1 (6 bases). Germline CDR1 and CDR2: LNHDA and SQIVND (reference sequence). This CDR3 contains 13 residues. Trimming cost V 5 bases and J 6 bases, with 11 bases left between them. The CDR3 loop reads CASSPQGSQPQHF. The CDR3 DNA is TGTGCCAGTAGTCCTCAGGGGAGTCAGCCCCAGCATTTT. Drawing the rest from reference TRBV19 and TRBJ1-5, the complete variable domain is DGGITQSPKYLFRKEGQNVTLSCEQNLNHDAMYWYRQDPGQGLRLIYYSQIVNDFQKGDIAEGYSVSREKKESFPLTVTSAQKNPTAFYLCASSPQGSQPQHFGDGTRLSIL.

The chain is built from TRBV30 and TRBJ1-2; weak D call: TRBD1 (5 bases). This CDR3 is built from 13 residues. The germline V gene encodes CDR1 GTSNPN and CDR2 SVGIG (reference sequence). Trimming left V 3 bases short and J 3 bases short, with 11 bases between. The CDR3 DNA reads TGTGCCTGGAGCGGGGGAAATGACTATGGCTACACCTTC. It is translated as CAWSGGNDYGYTF.

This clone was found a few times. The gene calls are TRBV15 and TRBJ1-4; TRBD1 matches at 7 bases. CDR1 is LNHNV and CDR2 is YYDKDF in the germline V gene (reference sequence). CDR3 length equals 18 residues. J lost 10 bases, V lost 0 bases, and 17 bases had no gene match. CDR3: CATSRENQLGTAGGKLFF. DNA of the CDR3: TGTGCCACCAGCAGAGAAAACCAATTGGGGACAGCCGGCGGAAAACTGTTTTTT. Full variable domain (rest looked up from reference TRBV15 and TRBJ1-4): DAMVIQNPRYQVTQFGKPVTLSCSQTLNHNVMYWYQQKSSQAPKLLFHYYDKDFNNEADTPDNFQSRRPNTSFCFLDIRSPGLGDTAMYLCATSRENQLGTAGGKLFFGSGTQLSVL.

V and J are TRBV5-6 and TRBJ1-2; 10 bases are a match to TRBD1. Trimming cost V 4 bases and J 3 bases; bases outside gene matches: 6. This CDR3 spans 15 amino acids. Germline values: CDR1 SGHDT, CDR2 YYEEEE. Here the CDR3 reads CASSERTGGDYGYTF. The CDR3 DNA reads TGTGCCAGCAGCGAAAGGACAGGGGGGGACTATGGCTACACCTTC.

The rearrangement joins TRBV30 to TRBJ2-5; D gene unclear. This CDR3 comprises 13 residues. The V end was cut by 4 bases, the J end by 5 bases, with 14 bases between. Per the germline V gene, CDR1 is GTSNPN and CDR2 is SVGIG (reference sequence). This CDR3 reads CAWNGRRVETQYF. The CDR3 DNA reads TGTGCCTGGAATGGTCGTCGGGTTGAGACCCAGTACTTC.

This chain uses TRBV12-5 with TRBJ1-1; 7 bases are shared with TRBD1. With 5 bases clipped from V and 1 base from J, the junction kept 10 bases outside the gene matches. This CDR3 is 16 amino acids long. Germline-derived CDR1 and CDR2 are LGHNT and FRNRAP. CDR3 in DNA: TGTGCTAGTGGTCCCAAAACCGGGACAGAGAACACTGAAGCTTTCTTT. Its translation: CASGPKTGTENTEAFF.

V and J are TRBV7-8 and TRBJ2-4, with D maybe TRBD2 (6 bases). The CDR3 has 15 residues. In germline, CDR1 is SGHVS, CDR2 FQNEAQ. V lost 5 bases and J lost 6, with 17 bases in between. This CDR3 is CASSLTGGWGNIQYF. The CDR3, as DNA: TGTGCCAGCAGCCTCACCGGGGGATGGGGAAACATTCAGTACTTC.

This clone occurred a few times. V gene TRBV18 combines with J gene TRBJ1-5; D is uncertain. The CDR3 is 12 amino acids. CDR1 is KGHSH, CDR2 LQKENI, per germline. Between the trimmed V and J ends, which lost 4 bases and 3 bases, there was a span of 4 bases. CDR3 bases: TGTGCCAGCTCACTTACCAATCAGCCCCAGCATTTT. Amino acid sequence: CASSLTNQPQHF.

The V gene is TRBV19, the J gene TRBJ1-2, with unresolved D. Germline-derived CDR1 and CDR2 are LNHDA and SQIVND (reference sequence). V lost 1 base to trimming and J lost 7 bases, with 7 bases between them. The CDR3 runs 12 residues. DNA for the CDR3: TGTGCCAGTAGTATAGGACGATCTGGCTACACCTTC. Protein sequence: CASSIGRSGYTF.

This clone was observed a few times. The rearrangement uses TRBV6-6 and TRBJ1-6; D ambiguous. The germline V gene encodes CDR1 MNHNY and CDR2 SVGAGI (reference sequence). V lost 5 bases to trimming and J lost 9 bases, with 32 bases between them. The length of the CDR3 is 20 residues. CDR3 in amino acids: CASSPHRATSTLQEGSPLHF. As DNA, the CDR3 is TGTGCCAGCAGTCCCCACCGAGCCACCTCGACACTTCAGGAGGGTTCACCCCTCCACTTT.

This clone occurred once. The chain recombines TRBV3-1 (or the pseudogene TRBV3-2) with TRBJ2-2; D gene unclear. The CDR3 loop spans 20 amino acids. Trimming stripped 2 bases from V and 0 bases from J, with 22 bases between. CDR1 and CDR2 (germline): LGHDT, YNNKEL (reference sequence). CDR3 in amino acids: CASSQLMEHRRPSNTGELFF. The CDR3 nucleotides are TGTGCCAGCAGCCAACTAATGGAACACCGACGACCATCGAACACCGGGGAGCTGTTTTTT.